Only a few counts were recorded for the clone carrying this T cell receptor (beta chain). The antigen remains unidentified. The CDR3 is 12 residues long. V trimming: 5 bases; J trimming: 9 bases; junction bases outside the gene matches: 4. This sample is part of a study of T-cell reconstitution after alpha-beta-depleted transplantation in children. Whole-study findings and limits: Reports say that about two months after transplant, the alpha-beta T cells came out of several hundred graft clones that had expanded.

Unique molecular identifiers were used to barcode this TCRbeta library. TCRdb re-derived calls from the PCR reads in MiXCR, one entry per CDR3 protein. Of about 610,000 distinct CDR3 sequences listed, 27% were seen once; the top ten hold approximately 33%. This receptor was taken from a boy younger than two with Wiskott-Aldrich syndrome, due to receive a stem cell transplant. The specimen was PBMCs, collected before TCRalphabeta/CD19-depleted stem cell transplant. The chain uses TRBV12-3 or TRBV12-4 and TRBJ2-1; 7 bases agree with TRBD1. CDR3 DNA: TGTGCCAGCAGTCGACAGGGTAGTGAGCAGTTCTTC. Its translation: CASSRQGSEQFF.